Listed below are T cell receptor beta chains from one sample, sequenced in a study of OX40 agonist ivuxolimab in advanced cancers. Here immunoSEQ multiplex PCR was the method, and the copy in TCRdb shows in-frame clones only, minus some. Of approximately 74,000 clones in the sample, about four fifths were seen once. Sequencing used CD4+ or CD8+ T cells sorted from blood, obtained in a trial of the OX40 agonist ivuxolimab. Receptors were obtained from an adult with an advanced solid tumor such as melanoma, head and neck, liver or kidney cancer. Both conserved end residues are part of each CDR3. Fields, in order: D gene, J gene, V gene, clone size, CDR3 DNA, CDR3 protein. D genes are given only for firm matches. Clone size is given for some rows only: seen once, a few or many times, or a class if the clone is expanded.

>.|TRBJ2-3|TRBV6-1|.
TGTGCCAGCAGTGAATTGAGGCTAGTTGGGGATACGCAGTATTTT
CASSELRLVGDTQYF
>TRBD1|TRBJ1-5|TRBV6-1|once
TGTGCCAGCAGTGGGTGGGACAGGGGTATCCAGCCCCAGCATTTT
CASSGWDRGIQPQHF
>.|TRBJ2-3|TRBV10-1|.
TGCGCCATCTCAGAGACCGGGGGGCGCACAGATACGCAGTATTTT
CAISETGGRTDTQYF
>.|TRBJ2-7|TRBV4-1|once
TGCGCCAGCAGCCAGATTTGGGGAATATCCTACGAGCAGTACTTC
CASSQIWGISYEQYF
>.|TRBJ1-5|TRBV4-1|.
TGCGCCAGCAGCCAGCAGTATAGCAATCAGCCCCAGCATTTT
CASSQQYSNQPQHF
>.|TRBJ1-5|TRBV5-1|once
TGCGCCAGCAGCGCCGACAGGACGCAGCCCCAGCATTTT
CASSADRTQPQHF
>.|TRBJ2-7|TRBV2|.
TGTGCCAGCAGTGAAGTCTACGAGCAGTACTTC
CASSEVYEQYF
>.|TRBJ1-1|TRBV9|.
TGTGCCAGCAGCGTTGGGCAGGGGAAAGAGACTGAAGCTTTCTTT
CASSVGQGKETEAFF
>.|TRBJ1-3|TRBV28|.
TGTGCCAGCCTCCGCGCCGGGACCCCAGGCTCTGGAAACACCATATATTTT
CASLRAGTPGSGNTIYF
>.|TRBJ1-5|TRBV30|.
TGTGCCTGGAGGGGATCAGCTAATCAGCCCCAGCATTTT
CAWRGSANQPQHF
>.|TRBJ2-3|TRBV5-1|.
TGCGCCAGCAGCTTGCGGCCATCAAGGGGCACAGATACGCAGTATTTT
CASSLRPSRGTDTQYF
>TRBD2|TRBJ2-3|TRBV5-4|.
TGTGCCAGCAGCTTACCGGGACTAGCCGGGCCAGATACGCAGTATTTT
CASSLPGLAGPDTQYF
>.|TRBJ1-5|TRBV6-1|.
TGTGCCAGCAGTGAAGGGGCGTATAGCAATCAGCCCCAGCATTTT
CASSEGAYSNQPQHF
>.|TRBJ1-4|TRBV6-1|.
TGTGCCAGCAGGGGGGGAACAGCAACTAATGAAAAACTGTTTTTT
CASRGGTATNEKLFF
>.|TRBJ1-1|TRBV5-1|.
TGCGCCAGCAGCCCACAGGGTCCGGAGGGCACTGAAGCTTTCTTT
CASSPQGPEGTEAFF
>TRBD2|TRBJ2-7|TRBV9|.
TGTGCCAGCAGCGGGCTAGCGGGGCCCTACGAGCAGTACTTC
CASSGLAGPYEQYF
>TRBD2|TRBJ2-5|TRBV28|.
TGTGCCAGCAGCCCCGCGGGACTAGCGGGAGTAGAGGAGACCCAGTACTTC
CASSPAGLAGVEETQYF
>TRBD1|TRBJ1-2|TRBV15|once
TGTGCCACCAGCAGACGGAGCTTCCAGGGGGCAGGGGGCTACACCTTC
CATSRRSFQGAGGYTF
>.|TRBJ1-2|TRBV7-9|.
TGTGCCAGCAGCTCTCGGAGGGAGACCGATGGCTACACCTTC
CASSSRRETDGYTF
>.|TRBJ1-5|TRBV30|.
TGTGCCTGGAGTGTGGGGGGGGCCCGGAGTCAGCCCCAGCATTTT
CAWSVGGARSQPQHF
>.|TRBJ1-1|TRBV25-1|.
TGTGCCAGCAGCGATGGTGGGAGAACTGAAGCTTTCTTT
CASSDGGRTEAFF
>.|TRBJ1-6|TRBV30|.
TGTGCCTGGAGCGAGACACCGAACCTATCACCCCTCCACTTT
CAWSETPNLSPLHF
>TRBD1|TRBJ1-2|TRBV19|few
TGTGCCAGTAGTCCTCAGGGGGGCAACTATGGCTACACCTTC
CASSPQGGNYGYTF
>.|TRBJ1-5|TRBV6-6|.
TGTGCCAGCAGAGTCGAGGGGAGTGAACAGCCCCAGCATTTT
CASRVEGSEQPQHF
>TRBD1|TRBJ1-1|TRBV28|.
TGTGCCAGCAGTCTCGGGACAGGAGAAGCTTTCTTT
CASSLGTGEAFF
>.|TRBJ1-2|TRBV30|.
TGTGCCTGGAGTGCTTCTCAGGGAGCCGGCTACACCTTC
CAWSASQGAGYTF
>.|TRBJ2-7|TRBV5-4|few
TGTGCCAGCAGCCCCGGGGGACCTCCTAGGGCCTACGAGCAGTACTTC
CASSPGGPPRAYEQYF
>.|TRBJ2-6|TRBV7-3|.
TGTGCCAGCAGCTCCACCCCTGGGGCCAACGTCCTGACTTTC
CASSSTPGANVLTF
>.|TRBJ2-7|TRBV10-3|.
TGTGCCATCAGTGAACAGGGAACCATGTACGAGCAGTACTTC
CAISEQGTMYEQYF
>.|TRBJ2-5|TRBV15|.
TGTGCCACCAGCAGAGCGGATGGGGCCCAGTACTTC
CATSRADGAQYF
>TRBD2|TRBJ2-2|TRBV9|.
TGTGCCAGCAGCGTAGCTATCAGCGGGAGATTGGGCGGGGAGCTGTTTTTT
CASSVAISGRLGGELFF
>.|TRBJ2-4|TRBV6-1|.
TGTGCCAGCAAGAAAGGACTGTCAAAAAACATTCAGTACTTC
CASKKGLSKNIQYF
>.|TRBJ1-1|TRBV4-1|.
TGCGCCAGCAGAAACAGGATGCTGAACACTGAAGCTTTCTTT
CASRNRMLNTEAFF
>.|TRBJ1-4|TRBV6-6|few
TGTGCCAGCAGTTACTATCGGGCGTCTAATGAAAAACTGTTTTTT
CASSYYRASNEKLFF
>.|TRBJ2-1|TRBV19|.
TGTGCCAGTAGTTACGACAGGAACTCCTACAATGAGCAGTTCTTC
CASSYDRNSYNEQFF
>TRBD1|TRBJ2-3|TRBV7-2|few
TGTGCCAGCAGCGGGGGACAGGGTATGCGGACAGATACGCAGTATTTT
CASSGGQGMRTDTQYF
>.|TRBJ1-5|TRBV15|.
TGTGCCACCAGCACACGCGCGAACAATCAGCCCCAGCATTTT
CATSTRANNQPQHF
>.|TRBJ2-2|TRBV19|few
TGTGCCAGTAGTGACGTGAACACCGGGGAGCTGTTTTTT
CASSDVNTGELFF
>.|TRBJ1-2|TRBV5-4|.
TGTGCCAGCAGCTCTAGGGGATCCTTCGGCTACACCTTC
CASSSRGSFGYTF
>TRBD2|TRBJ2-1|TRBV9|.
TGTGCCAGCAGCGTATCCATAGCGGGAGGGCCCCACAATGAGCAGTTCTTC
CASSVSIAGGPHNEQFF
>TRBD2|TRBJ2-5|TRBV7-3|.
TGTGCCAGCAGCTTAAATCCTAGCGGGGGACAAGAGACCCAGTACTTC
CASSLNPSGGQETQYF
>TRBD1|TRBJ1-6|TRBV18|few
TGTGCCAGCTCACCCTTTGTGGGACAGTCTAATTCACCCCTCCACTTT
CASSPFVGQSNSPLHF
>TRBD2|TRBJ2-7|TRBV7-2|once
TGTGCCAGCAGCCCCTCGGGGAGTAGCGGGAGGAGAGGCGAGCAGTACTTC
CASSPSGSSGRRGEQYF
>TRBD1|TRBJ2-2|TRBV2|.
TGTGCCAGTCGGACAGGGGGCAACACCGGGGAGCTGTTTTTT
CASRTGGNTGELFF
>TRBD2|TRBJ2-3|TRBV6-1|.
TGTGCCAGCAGTGAGTGGCTAGCGGGGGAGATCGCGGATACGCAGTATTTT
CASSEWLAGEIADTQYF
>.|TRBJ2-2|TRBV19|.
TGTGCCAGTCGGACAAGCCCCAACACCGGGGAGCTGTTTTTT
CASRTSPNTGELFF
>.|TRBJ1-2|TRBV9|few
TGTGCCAGCAGCGTAGCTGGGGTGGGTGGCTACACCTTC
CASSVAGVGGYTF
>.|TRBJ2-7|TRBV5-1|.
TGCGCCAGCAGCATAGAGAACGGACAGACCTACGAGCAGTACTTC
CASSIENGQTYEQYF
>.|TRBJ1-5|TRBV11-1|.
TGTGCCAGCAGCTTAGGCACAAGCAATCAGCCCCAGCATTTT
CASSLGTSNQPQHF
>TRBD1|TRBJ2-1|TRBV28|.
TGTGCCAGCAGTTTCCACGGGACAGGGACTAATGAGCAGTTCTTC
CASSFHGTGTNEQFF
>TRBD1|TRBJ1-5|TRBV19|.
TGTGCCAGTACTCCGAGGACAGGGGACCAGCCCCAGCATTTT
CASTPRTGDQPQHF
>.|TRBJ2-1|TRBV5-1|.
TGCGCCAGCAGGCCGAGGCTAGAGGTATGGAAAGAGCAGTTCTTC
CASRPRLEVWKEQFF
>.|TRBJ2-7|TRBV9|once
TGTGCCAGCAGCGGACCGGGCCGGGGTGAGCAGTACTTC
CASSGPGRGEQYF
>TRBD1|TRBJ1-2|TRBV5-6|.
TGTGCCAGCAGCTTGGGGACAGGGGGGAACTATGGCTACACCTTC
CASSLGTGGNYGYTF
>TRBD1|TRBJ1-6|TRBV6-1|.
TGTGCCAGCAGTGAAGCATGGACAGGGGTATCCCCTTGGTCACCCCTCCACTTT
CASSEAWTGVSPWSPLHF
>.|TRBJ1-2|TRBV7-2|.
TGTGCCAGCAGCTTAGTGGTGACACTCTCCTATGGCTACACCTTC
CASSLVVTLSYGYTF
>.|TRBJ1-4|TRBV30|.
TGTGCCTGGAGTGATGGACCCTTAGGCGAAAAACTGTTTTTT
CAWSDGPLGEKLFF
>.|TRBJ2-3|TRBV5-1|.
TGCGCCAGCCTCTCTGGGGAGGACACAGATACGCAGTATTTT
CASLSGEDTDTQYF
>.|TRBJ2-1|TRBV18|.
TGTGCCAGCTCACCGACTAGGGAGCGGAGCTCCTACAATGAGCAGTTCTTC
CASSPTRERSSYNEQFF